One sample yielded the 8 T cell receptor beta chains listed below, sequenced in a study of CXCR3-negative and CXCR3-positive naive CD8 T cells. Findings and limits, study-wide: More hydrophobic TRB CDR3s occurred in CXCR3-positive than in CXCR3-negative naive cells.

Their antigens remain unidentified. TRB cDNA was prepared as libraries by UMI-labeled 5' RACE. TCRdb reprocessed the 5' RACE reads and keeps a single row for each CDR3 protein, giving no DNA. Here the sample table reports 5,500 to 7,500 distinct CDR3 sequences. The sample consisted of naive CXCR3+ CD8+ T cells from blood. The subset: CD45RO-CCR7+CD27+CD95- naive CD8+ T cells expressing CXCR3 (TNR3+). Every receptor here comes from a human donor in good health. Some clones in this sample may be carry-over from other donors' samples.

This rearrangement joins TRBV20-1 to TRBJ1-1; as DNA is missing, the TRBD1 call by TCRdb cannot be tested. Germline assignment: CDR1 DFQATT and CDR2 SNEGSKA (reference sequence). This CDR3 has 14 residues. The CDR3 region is CSAREPTGNTEAFF.

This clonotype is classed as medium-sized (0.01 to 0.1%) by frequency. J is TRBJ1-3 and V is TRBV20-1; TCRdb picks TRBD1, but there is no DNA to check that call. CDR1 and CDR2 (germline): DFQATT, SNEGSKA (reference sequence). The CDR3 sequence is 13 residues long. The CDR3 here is CSAETGVGNTIYF.

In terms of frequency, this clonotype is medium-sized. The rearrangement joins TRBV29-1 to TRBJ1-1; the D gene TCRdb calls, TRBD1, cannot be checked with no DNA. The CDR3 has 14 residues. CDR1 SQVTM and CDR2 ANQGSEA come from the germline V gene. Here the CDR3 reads CSVPGQGDGSEAFF.

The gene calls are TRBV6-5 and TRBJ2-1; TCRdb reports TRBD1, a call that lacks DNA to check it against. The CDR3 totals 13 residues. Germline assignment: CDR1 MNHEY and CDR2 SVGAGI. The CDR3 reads CASSPLNYNEQFF.

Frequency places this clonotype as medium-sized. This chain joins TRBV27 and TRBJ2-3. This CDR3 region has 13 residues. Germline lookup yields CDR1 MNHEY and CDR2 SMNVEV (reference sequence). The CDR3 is CASSQSPWDTQYF.

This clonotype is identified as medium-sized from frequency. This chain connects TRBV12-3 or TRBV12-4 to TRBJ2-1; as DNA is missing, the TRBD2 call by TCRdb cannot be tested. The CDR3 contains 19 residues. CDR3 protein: CASSLFSPGTSGRENEQFF.

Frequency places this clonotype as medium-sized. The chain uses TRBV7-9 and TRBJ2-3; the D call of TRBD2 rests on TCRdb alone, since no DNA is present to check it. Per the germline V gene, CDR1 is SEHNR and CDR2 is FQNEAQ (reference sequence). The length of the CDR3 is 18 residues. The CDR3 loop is CASSLATSGRVGADTQYF.

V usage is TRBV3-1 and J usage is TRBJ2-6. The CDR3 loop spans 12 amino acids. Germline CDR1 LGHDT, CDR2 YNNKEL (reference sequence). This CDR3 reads CAGIGRHNVLTF.